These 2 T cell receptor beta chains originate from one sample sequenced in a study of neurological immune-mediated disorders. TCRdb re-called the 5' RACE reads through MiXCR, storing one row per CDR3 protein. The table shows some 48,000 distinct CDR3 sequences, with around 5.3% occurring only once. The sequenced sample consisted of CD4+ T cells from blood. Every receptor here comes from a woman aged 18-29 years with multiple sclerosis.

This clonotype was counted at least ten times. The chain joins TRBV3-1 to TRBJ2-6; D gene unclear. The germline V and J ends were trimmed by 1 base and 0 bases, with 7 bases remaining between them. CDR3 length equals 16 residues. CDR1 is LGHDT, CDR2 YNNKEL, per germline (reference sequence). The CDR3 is CASSQGWGSGANVLTF. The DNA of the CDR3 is TGTGCCAGCAGCCAAGGTTGGGGCTCTGGGGCCAACGTCCTGACTTTC.

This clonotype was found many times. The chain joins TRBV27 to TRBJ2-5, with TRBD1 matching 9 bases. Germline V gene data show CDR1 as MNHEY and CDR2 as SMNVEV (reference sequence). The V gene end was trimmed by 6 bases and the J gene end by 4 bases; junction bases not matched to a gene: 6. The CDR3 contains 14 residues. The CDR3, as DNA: TGTGCCAGCAGACAACAGGGGGCGGGAGAGACCCAGTACTTC. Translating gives CASRQQGAGETQYF.